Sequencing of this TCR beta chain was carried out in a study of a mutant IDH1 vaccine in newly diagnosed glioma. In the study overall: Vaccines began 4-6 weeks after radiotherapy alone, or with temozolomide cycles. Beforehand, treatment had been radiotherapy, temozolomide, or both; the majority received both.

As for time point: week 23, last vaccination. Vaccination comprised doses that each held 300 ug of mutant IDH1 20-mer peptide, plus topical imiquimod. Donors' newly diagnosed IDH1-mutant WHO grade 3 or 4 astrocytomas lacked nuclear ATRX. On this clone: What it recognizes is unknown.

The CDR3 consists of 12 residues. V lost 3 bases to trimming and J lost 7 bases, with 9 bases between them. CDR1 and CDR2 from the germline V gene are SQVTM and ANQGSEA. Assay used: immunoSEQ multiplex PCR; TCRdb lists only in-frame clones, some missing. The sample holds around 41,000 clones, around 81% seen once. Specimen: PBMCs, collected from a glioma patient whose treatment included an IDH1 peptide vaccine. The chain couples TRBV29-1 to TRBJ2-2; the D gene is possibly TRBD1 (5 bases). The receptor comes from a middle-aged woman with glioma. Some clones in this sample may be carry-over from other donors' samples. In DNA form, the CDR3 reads TGCAGCGTTGAGGGCAGGGTCGGGGAGCTGTTTTTT. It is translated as CSVEGRVGELFF.